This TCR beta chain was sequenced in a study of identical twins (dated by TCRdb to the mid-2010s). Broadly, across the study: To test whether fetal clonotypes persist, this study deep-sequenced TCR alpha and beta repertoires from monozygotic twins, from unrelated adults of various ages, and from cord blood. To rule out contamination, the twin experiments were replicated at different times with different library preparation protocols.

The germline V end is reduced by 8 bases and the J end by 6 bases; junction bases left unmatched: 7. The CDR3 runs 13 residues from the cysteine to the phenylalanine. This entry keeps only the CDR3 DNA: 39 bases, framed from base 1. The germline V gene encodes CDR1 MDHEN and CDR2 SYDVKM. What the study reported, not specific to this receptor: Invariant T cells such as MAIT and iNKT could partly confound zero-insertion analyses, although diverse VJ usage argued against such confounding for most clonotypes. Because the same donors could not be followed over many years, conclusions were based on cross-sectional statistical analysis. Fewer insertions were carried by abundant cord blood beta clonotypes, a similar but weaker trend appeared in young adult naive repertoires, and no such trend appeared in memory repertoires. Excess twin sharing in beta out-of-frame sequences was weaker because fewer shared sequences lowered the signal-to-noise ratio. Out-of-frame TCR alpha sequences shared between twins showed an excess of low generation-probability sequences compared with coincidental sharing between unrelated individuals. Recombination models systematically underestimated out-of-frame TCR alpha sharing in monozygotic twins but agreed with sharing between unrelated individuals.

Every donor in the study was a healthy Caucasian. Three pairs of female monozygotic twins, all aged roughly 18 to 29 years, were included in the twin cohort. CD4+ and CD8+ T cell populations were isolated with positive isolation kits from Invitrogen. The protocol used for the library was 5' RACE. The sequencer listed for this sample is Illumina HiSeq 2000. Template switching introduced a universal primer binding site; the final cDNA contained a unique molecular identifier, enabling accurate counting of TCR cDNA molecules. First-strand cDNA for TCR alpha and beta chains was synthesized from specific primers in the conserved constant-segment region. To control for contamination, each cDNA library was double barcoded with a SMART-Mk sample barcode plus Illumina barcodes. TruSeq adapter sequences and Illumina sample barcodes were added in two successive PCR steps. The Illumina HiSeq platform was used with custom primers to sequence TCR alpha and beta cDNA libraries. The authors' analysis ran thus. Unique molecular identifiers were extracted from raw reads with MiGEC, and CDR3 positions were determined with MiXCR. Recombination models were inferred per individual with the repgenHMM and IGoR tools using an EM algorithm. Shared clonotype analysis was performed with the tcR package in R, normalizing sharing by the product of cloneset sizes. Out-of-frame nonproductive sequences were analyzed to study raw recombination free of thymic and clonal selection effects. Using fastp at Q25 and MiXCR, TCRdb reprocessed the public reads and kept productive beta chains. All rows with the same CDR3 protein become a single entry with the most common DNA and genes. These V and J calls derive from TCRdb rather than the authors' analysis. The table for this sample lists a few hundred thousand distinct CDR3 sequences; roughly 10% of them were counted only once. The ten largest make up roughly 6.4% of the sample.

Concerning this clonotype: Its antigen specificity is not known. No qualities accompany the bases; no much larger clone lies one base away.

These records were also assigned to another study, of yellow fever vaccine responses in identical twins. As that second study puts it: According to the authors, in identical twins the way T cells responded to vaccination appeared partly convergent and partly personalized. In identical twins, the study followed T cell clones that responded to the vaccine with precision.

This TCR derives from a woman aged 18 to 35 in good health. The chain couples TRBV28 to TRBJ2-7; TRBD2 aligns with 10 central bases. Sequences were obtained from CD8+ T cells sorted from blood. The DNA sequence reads TGTGCCAGCCGAGCGGGGGGGTCTTTCGAGCAGTACTTC. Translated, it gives CASRAGGSFEQYF.